This T cell receptor beta chain was profiled in a study of beta chain features in type 1 diabetes. Study-level information: Sorted cells from all samples, numbering 100 million to 120 million, were examined.

Only a few counts were recorded for this clone. Of the isolated RNA, all was reverse transcribed, and so the sequenced material was expressed TCRB transcripts. Clones were read by immunoSEQ multiplex PCR, and TCRdb kept only the in-frame ones, dropping some. The table has about 930,000 clones, 15% to 20% seen once. The CDR3 is 14 amino acids. The V and J ends lost 4 bases and 9 bases respectively, with 17 bases between them. CDR1 is SGHDT, CDR2 YYEEEE, per germline. The TCR comes from a woman aged 18-30 years in good health. Source material: naive CD4+ T cells from blood. The V and J genes are TRBV5-6 and TRBJ1-5; TRBD1 is a possible D gene (6 bases). The CDR3 nucleotides are TGTGCCAGCAGCCGCTCAGTGGGGGCTTGGCCCCAGCATTTT. It yields the protein CASSRSVGAWPQHF.